Following are 24 T cell receptor beta chains from one sample sequenced in a study of blood T cell repertoires in COVID-19. Assay: immunoSEQ multiplex PCR; the TCRdb copy retains only in-frame clones and omits some. The sample has roughly 250,000 clones, over 80% seen once. The specimen sequenced was PBMCs or T cells enriched from blood (not recorded which). The receptors shown here come from a human donor in a cohort exposed to, infected with or recovered from COVID-19 (not recorded which). The donor label of this sample is uncertain.

V and J are TRBV28 and TRBJ1-5; maybe TRBD1 (5 bases). CDR1 and CDR2 from the germline V gene are MDHEN and SYDVKM. Trimming shortened V by 6 bases and J by 6 bases, and 24 bases separated the two germline ends. CDR3 length equals 17 residues. The CDR3 nucleotides are TGTGCCAGCAGCCTACCGGTCCCAGGGACTGGTAGTCAGCCCCAGCATTTT. Protein: CASSLPVPGTGSQPQHF.

A single count supports this clone. The V and J genes are TRBV2 and TRBJ1-2; 7 nucleotides line up with TRBD1. The CDR3 contains 13 residues. CDR1 and CDR2 from the germline V gene are SNHLY and FYNNEI. With 8 bases clipped from V and 6 bases from J, the junction kept 9 bases outside the gene matches. DNA of the CDR3: TGTGCCAGCCAAAAGGGGGCGCGAAATGGCTACACCTTC. Translating it yields CASQKGARNGYTF.

This chain connects TRBV7-3 to TRBJ2-3, with 10 bases matching TRBD1. The CDR3 sequence is 15 residues long. Germline CDR1 is SGHTA and CDR2 is FQGTGA. DNA for the CDR3: TGTGGTAGAGACGGGACAGGGGACCGGCGGGGCACGCAGTATTTT. Encoded protein: CGRDGTGDRRGTQYF.

Concerning this clone itself: Other DNA sequences in the same sample also yield this CDR3. This chain connects TRBV19 to TRBJ2-2, with D perhaps matching TRBD1 (6 bases). CDR1 and CDR2 from the germline V gene are LNHDA and SQIVND (reference sequence). V was clipped by 6 bases and J by 1 base, with 9 bases between them. The CDR3 spans 14 residues. The DNA of the CDR3 is TGTGCCAGTAGACCGGGACAGAACACCGGGGAGCTGTTTTTT. Translating it yields CASRPGQNTGELFF.

The chain carries TRBV19 and TRBJ1-2, with 9 bases matching TRBD1. Germline V gives CDR1 LNHDA, CDR2 SQIVND (reference sequence). The junction had 8 bases not matched to a gene; V was cut back by 6 bases and J by 3 bases. This CDR3 is built from 15 residues. CDR3 protein: CASSRTGGAHYGYTF. DNA for the CDR3: TGTGCCAGTAGCCGAACAGGGGGCGCTCACTATGGCTACACCTTC.

This clone was detected only once. The gene calls are TRBV7-2 and TRBJ2-5; 10 bases line up with TRBD1. CDR3 length equals 15 residues. The J segment lost 5 bases and the V segment lost 4 bases, leaving 7 bases of the junction unmatched. CDR1 and CDR2 from the germline V gene are SGHTA and FQGNSA. In DNA, the CDR3 is TGTGCCAGCAGCTCGGGACAGGGGTCATGGGAGACCCAGTACTTC. It specifies CASSSGQGSWETQYF.

The chain links TRBV24-1 to TRBJ2-7; 10 bases are a match to TRBD1. Losses at the gene ends were 3 bases for V and 5 bases for J; bases not matched to a gene: 6. The CDR3 runs 15 residues. CDR1 KGHDR and CDR2 SFDVKD come from the germline V gene. CDR3 bases: TGTGCCACCAGTGATGCGGCGGGGACAGGGGACGAGCAGTACTTC. Translated, it gives CATSDAAGTGDEQYF.

The chain joins TRBV27 to TRBJ2-7, with a tentative D call TRBD2 (5 bases). Germline V gives CDR1 MNHEY, CDR2 SMNVEV (reference sequence). The CDR3 length is 13 residues. V was pared by 2 bases and J by 0 bases, with 5 bases between. CDR3 bases: TGTGCCAGCAGTTTACGGGGCTCCTACGAGCAGTACTTC. Protein product: CASSLRGSYEQYF.

V usage is TRBV15 and J usage is TRBJ1-6; perhaps TRBD1 as D (5 bases). CDR3 length equals 15 residues. Germline V gene data show CDR1 as LNHNV and CDR2 as YYDKDF (reference sequence). The V gene lost 1 base and the J gene lost 4 bases, with 8 bases spanning the gap. CDR3 sequence (DNA): TGTGCCACCAGCAGAGGACAGTTGTATAATTCACCCCTCCACTTT. Translating it yields CATSRGQLYNSPLHF.

The chain recombines TRBV19 with TRBJ1-1; D is ambiguous. Germline CDR1 is LNHDA and CDR2 is SQIVND (reference sequence). V dropped 3 bases and J dropped 1 base, with 6 bases sitting between them. There are 13 residues in the CDR3. This CDR3 reads CASSMSQNTEAFF. The CDR3, as DNA: TGTGCCAGTAGTATGAGTCAGAACACTGAAGCTTTCTTT.

The gene calls are TRBV12-3 or TRBV12-4 and TRBJ1-6, with D unresolved. The V gene lost 4 bases and the J gene lost 7 bases, with 5 bases spanning the gap. The CDR3 has 12 amino acids. The CDR3 DNA sequence: TGTGCCAGCAGTTCCGCGAATTCACCCCTCCACTTT. It yields the protein CASSSANSPLHF.

The CDR3 sequence is CSAAHTEAFF. CDR3 coding DNA: TGCAGTGCAGCACACACTGAAGCTTTCTTT. The V and J genes are TRBV20-1 and TRBJ1-1; unclear D gene. Germline V CDR1 and CDR2: DFQATT, SNEGSKA (reference sequence). V was clipped by 6 bases and J by 3 bases, with 5 bases between them. The CDR3 loop spans 10 amino acids.

This chain links TRBV28 with TRBJ1-5; TRBD1 agrees at 10 bases. V dropped 7 bases and J dropped 6; count of bases not matched to a gene: 9. CDR1 is MDHEN, CDR2 SYDVKM, per germline. CDR3 length equals 15 residues. DNA for the CDR3: TGTGCCAGCACCTTGACAGGGGGCGGTATTCAGCCCCAGCATTTT. Translation gives CASTLTGGGIQPQHF.

This chain uses TRBV6-5 with TRBJ1-1; unclear D gene. Trimming cost V 6 bases and J 4 bases, with 12 bases left between them. The germline V gene has CDR1 MNHEY and CDR2 SVGAGI. The CDR3 contains 13 residues. The CDR3 here is CASRERAITEAFF. The CDR3 DNA follows: TGTGCCAGCAGGGAGCGGGCAATCACTGAAGCTTTCTTT.

The chain is built from TRBV18 and TRBJ1-3, with 7 bases that match TRBD1. J lost 5 bases, V lost 6 bases, and 7 bases had no gene match. The germline gives CDR1 KGHSH, CDR2 LQKENI. This CDR3 has 14 amino acids. CDR3 coding DNA: TGTGCCAGCTCCCCCGGACAGGCCCGAAACACCATATATTTT. This encodes CASSPGQARNTIYF.

The chain couples TRBV10-1 to TRBJ2-3; 7 nucleotides align to TRBD2. Looked up from germline, CDR1 is WNHNN and CDR2 is SYGVQD (reference sequence). This CDR3 has 16 residues. The V segment lost 7 bases and the J segment 3 bases; nucleotides outside the gene matches: 13. The CDR3 DNA follows: TGCGCCAGCAAGGTGGGGGGGAATAGTTGGACAGATACGCAGTATTTT. Translating it yields CASKVGGNSWTDTQYF.

V usage is TRBV9 and J usage is TRBJ2-1; 13 bases map to TRBD2. CDR1 and CDR2 (germline): SGDLS, YYNGEE. There are 18 residues in the CDR3. V gave up 4 bases and J gave up 9 bases; unmatched junction bases: 16. The CDR3 DNA reads TGTGCCAGCAGCCCGACGCCTATACTAGCGGGGGGGCAGGTTGAGCAGTTCTTC. Translated, it gives CASSPTPILAGGQVEQFF.

This rearrangement joins TRBV4-1 to TRBJ1-2; D perhaps matches TRBD1 (5 bases). Germline CDR1 and CDR2: MGHRA and YSYEKL. V was clipped by 0 bases and J by 3 bases, with 20 bases between them. This CDR3 region has 18 residues. The CDR3 here is CASSQDQGRQGRHYGYTF. The CDR3 bases are TGCGCCAGCAGCCAAGATCAGGGTCGGCAGGGTCGCCACTATGGCTACACCTTC.

The rearrangement links TRBV5-1 to TRBJ1-4, with D hard to call. In germline, CDR1 is SGHRS, CDR2 YFSETQ. This CDR3 is built from 14 residues. V lost 1 base and J lost 5, with 9 bases in between. The CDR3, as DNA: TGCGCCAGCAGCTTGCGCACAGAGAATGAAAAACTGTTTTTT. Amino acid sequence: CASSLRTENEKLFF.

This clone showed up just once. The chain has TRBV19 and TRBJ2-3, with D possibly TRBD1 on 7 matching bases. CDR1 LNHDA and CDR2 SQIVND come from the germline V gene (reference sequence). The CDR3 has 13 residues. The V and J ends lost 5 bases and 4 bases respectively, with 10 bases between them. The CDR3 region is CASSQGGADTQYF. The CDR3 DNA follows: TGTGCCAGTAGTCAGGGGGGCGCAGATACGCAGTATTTT.

The chain joins TRBV5-1 to TRBJ1-1; 8 nucleotides agree with TRBD1. The CDR3 totals 14 residues. V lost 2 bases to trimming and J lost 11 bases; unmatched junction nucleotides: 11. Germline CDR1 is SGHRS and CDR2 is YFSETQ. CDR3 sequence: CASSLTGQGRFAFF. The CDR3 bases are TGCGCCAGCAGCTTAACCGGACAGGGTAGGTTTGCTTTCTTT. The variable domain in full, completed from reference TRBV5-1 and TRBJ1-1, reads KAGVTQTPRYLIKTRGQQVTLSCSPISGHRSVSWYQQTPGQGLQFLFEYFSETQRNKGNFPGRFSGRQFSNSRSEMNVSTLELGDSALYLCASSLTGQGRFAFFGQGTRLTVV.

The V and J genes are TRBV10-3 and TRBJ2-1; D may be TRBD1 (6 bases). Per the germline V gene, CDR1 is ENHRY and CDR2 is SYGVKD. Trimming took 0 bases from V and 10 from J, leaving 13 bases between them. CDR3 size: 14 residues. In nucleotides, the CDR3 is TGTGCCATCAGTGAGTCCTCTACCGGGACAGAGCAGTTCTTC. This translates into CAISESSTGTEQFF.

This clone was picked up a small number of times. This rearrangement joins TRBV19 to TRBJ1-1, with D perhaps TRBD1 (5 bases). Germline V lookup: CDR1 LNHDA, CDR2 SQIVND (reference sequence). The CDR3 loop spans 14 amino acids. The V end was cut by 5 bases, the J end by 4 bases, with 14 bases between. The CDR3 protein is CASSPGGKVTEAFF. Written as DNA, the CDR3 is TGTGCCAGTAGTCCTGGGGGGAAAGTCACTGAAGCTTTCTTT.

V is TRBV27 and J is TRBJ2-7; TRBD1 matches 8 bases. Germline V gene sequence: CDR1 MNHEY, CDR2 SMNVEV (reference sequence). Germline trimming cut 6 bases from V and 7 bases from J; bases unmatched to any gene: 17. There are 16 residues in the CDR3. CDR3 amino acids: CASSPFTSGGPGEQYF. For the CDR3, the DNA is TGTGCCAGCAGCCCTTTCACGTCAGGGGGCCCCGGGGAGCAGTACTTC.